This entry lists 24 T cell receptor beta chains sequenced from one sample in a study of blood T cell repertoires in COVID-19. Sequencing was performed with immunoSEQ multiplex PCR; in TCRdb, only in-frame clones are kept and a portion is missing. The data contain tens of thousands of clones, 85% to 90% of them singletons. Sequenced input: peripheral blood. The receptors stem from a woman aged 80 or older with acute or convalescent COVID-19.

The chain is built from TRBV5-8 and TRBJ2-3; D ambiguous. The CDR3 consists of 14 residues. The germline V and J ends were trimmed by 0 bases and 1 base, with 6 bases remaining between them. Germline lookup yields CDR1 SGHTS and CDR2 YDEGEE. This chain's CDR3 is CASSLAPGTDTQYF. The CDR3 DNA follows: TGTGCCAGCAGCTTGGCCCCAGGCACAGATACGCAGTATTTT. The entire variable domain, with the rest obtained from reference TRBV5-8 and TRBJ2-3, is as follows: EAGVTQSPTHLIKTRGQQATLRCSPISGHTSVYWYQQALGLGLQFLLWYDEGEERNRGNFPPRFSGRQFPNYSSELNVNALELEDSALYLCASSLAPGTDTQYFGPGTRLTVL.

The chain links TRBV3-1 (or the pseudogene TRBV3-2) to TRBJ2-2; 7 bases line up with TRBD2. CDR1 LGHDT and CDR2 YNNKEL come from the germline V gene (reference sequence). V gave up 1 base and J gave up 1 base; unmatched junction bases: 0. There are 15 residues in the CDR3. For the CDR3, the DNA is TGTGCCAGCAGCCAAGCGGGGGGGAACACCGGGGAGCTGTTTTTT. As protein: CASSQAGGNTGELFF.

This chain uses TRBV18 with TRBJ2-5, with D possibly matching TRBD2 (6 bases). V lost 3 bases and J 5 bases, leaving 10 bases between the germline ends. Germline-derived CDR1 and CDR2 are KGHSH and LQKENI. This CDR3 is built from 13 residues. The CDR3 nucleotides read TGTGCCAGCTCACCCCGCCGGGGGGAGACCCAGTACTTC. Protein sequence: CASSPRRGETQYF.

The CDR3 sequence is CASSPPGQWRSYEQYF. CDR3 in DNA: TGTGCCAGCAGCCCGCCGGGACAGTGGAGATCCTACGAGCAGTACTTC. The chain combines TRBV6-2 or TRBV6-3 with TRBJ2-7, with TRBD1 matching over 7 bases. V gave up 6 bases and J gave up 1 base; unmatched junction bases: 12. The CDR3 is made up of 16 amino acids. Per germline, CDR1 MNHEY and CDR2 SVGEGT.

CDR3 sequence: CAWSVRGPSEQYF. CDR3 DNA sequence: TGTGCCTGGAGTGTACGGGGTCCCTCCGAGCAGTACTTC. This chain joins TRBV30 and TRBJ2-7, with a possible D match to TRBD2 (5 bases). The CDR3 extends over 13 amino acids. CDR1 and CDR2 from the germline V gene are GTSNPN and SVGIG (reference sequence). Deletions cut 0 bases from V and 6 bases from J, with 12 bases between.

The chain combines TRBV25-1 with TRBJ1-2; D gene unclear. Germline-derived CDR1 and CDR2 are MGHDK and SYGVNS. The CDR3 sequence is 17 residues long. V was cut by 1 base and J by 2 bases, with 17 bases left in between. This chain's CDR3 is CASSEFGPGVGNYGYTF. DNA of the CDR3: TGTGCCAGCAGTGAATTCGGGCCCGGGGTGGGGAACTATGGCTACACCTTC.

This clone came up once. This chain joins TRBV9 and TRBJ2-2; no clear D. With 1 base removed from V and 7 bases from J, the gap between germline ends came to 8 bases. The CDR3 length is 13 residues. Germline V gene data show CDR1 as SGDLS and CDR2 as YYNGEE. CDR3 sequence (DNA): TGTGCCAGCAGCGTAACATCCGTCGGGGAGCTGTTTTTT. It yields the protein CASSVTSVGELFF.

The gene calls are TRBV5-1 and TRBJ2-5, with D possibly TRBD1 on 5 matching bases. Germline CDR1 reads SGHRS; CDR2 reads YFSETQ. This CDR3 is 14 amino acids long. Trimming took off 0 bases at V and 2 bases at J, with 8 bases between the two ends. For the CDR3, the DNA is TGCGCCAGCAGCTTGGGGACATTTCAAGAGACCCAGTACTTC. This gives the protein CASSLGTFQETQYF.

The J gene is TRBJ2-7, the V gene TRBV7-2; a possible D gene is TRBD2 (5 bases). Trimming shortened V by 1 base and J by 6 bases, and 13 bases separated the two germline ends. CDR3 length: 14 amino acids. Germline lookup yields CDR1 SGHTA and CDR2 FQGNSA. The CDR3 DNA sequence: TGTGCCAGCAGCTTAGAACGGGGAATAGGCGAGCAGTACTTC. This gives the protein CASSLERGIGEQYF.

The gene calls are TRBV6-1 and TRBJ1-1; D remains ambiguous. The V gene lost 2 bases and the J gene lost 3 bases, with 13 bases spanning the gap. Germline CDR1 is MNHNS and CDR2 is SASEGT. The CDR3 has 15 residues. The CDR3 loop is CASSERAGRDTEAFF. The DNA for the CDR3 is TGTGCCAGCAGTGAAAGGGCGGGGAGAGACACTGAAGCTTTCTTT.

This chain joins TRBV5-1 and TRBJ1-5; 9 bases are a match to TRBD1. CDR3 length equals 17 residues. Germline lookup yields CDR1 SGHRS and CDR2 YFSETQ. V gave up 4 bases and J gave up 7 bases; unmatched junction bases: 15. The CDR3 sequence: CASSPSLQGAGDQPQHF. The CDR3 DNA follows: TGCGCCAGCAGCCCGAGCTTACAGGGGGCGGGGGACCAGCCCCAGCATTTT.

The gene calls are TRBV11-3 and TRBJ1-5, with 9 bases aligning to TRBD1. This CDR3 has 15 residues. Germline V gene sequence: CDR1 SGHNT, CDR2 YENEEA. Trimming removed 3 bases from V and 4 bases from J; junction bases left unmatched: 4. CDR3: CASSFRDRENQPQHF. Here the CDR3 DNA reads TGTGCCAGCAGCTTCCGGGACAGGGAAAATCAGCCCCAGCATTTT. Drawing the rest from reference TRBV11-3 and TRBJ1-5, the complete variable domain is EAGVVQSPRYKIIEKKQPVAFWCNPISGHNTLYWYLQNLGQGPELLIRYENEEAVDDSQLPKDRFSAERLKGVDSTLKIQPAELGDSAVYLCASSFRDRENQPQHFGDGTRLSIL.

V is TRBV7-8 and J is TRBJ2-5; D possibly corresponds to TRBD2 (6 bases). This CDR3 spans 13 amino acids. V was clipped by 5 bases and J by 12 bases, with 19 bases between them. Germline lookup yields CDR1 SGHVS and CDR2 FQNEAQ. The CDR3 DNA is TGTGCCAGCAGCCCCCAAAAGGCGGGGCTGGAGTACTTC. This encodes CASSPQKAGLEYF.

The count of this clone is one. The chain has TRBV18 and TRBJ1-4, with 7 bases matching TRBD1. The CDR3 loop spans 15 amino acids. V lost 4 bases and J lost 3; bases outside the gene matches: 5. In germline, CDR1 is KGHSH, CDR2 LQKENI. In nucleotides, the CDR3 is TGTGCCAGCTCACTTCCGGGACAGTCTAATGAAAAACTGTTTTTT. It specifies CASSLPGQSNEKLFF. The whole variable domain, filled in from reference TRBV18 and TRBJ1-4, reads NAGVMQNPRHLVRRRGQEARLRCSPMKGHSHVYWYRQLPEEGLKFMVYLQKENIIDESGMPKERFSAEFPKEGPSILRIQQVVRGDSAAYFCASSLPGQSNEKLFFGSGTQLSVL.

This clone was detected once. The chain's CDR3 is CAWSVGGGRPAKNIQYF. The DNA for the CDR3 is TGTGCCTGGAGTGTAGGAGGCGGGAGGCCTGCCAAAAACATTCAGTACTTC. The chain employs TRBV30 and TRBJ2-4; 8 nucleotides match TRBD2. The germline V gene encodes CDR1 GTSNPN and CDR2 SVGIG (reference sequence). Unmatched junction bases numbered 8, after V lost 0 bases and J lost 1 base. The CDR3 is made up of 17 amino acids. The full variable domain, completed using reference TRBV30 and TRBJ2-4, is SQTIHQWPATLVQPVGSPLSLECTVEGTSNPNLYWYRQAAGRGLQLLFYSVGIGQISSEVPQNLSASRPQDRQFILSSKKLLLSDSGFYLCAWSVGGGRPAKNIQYFGAGTRLSVL.

The rearrangement links TRBV7-2 to TRBJ1-1; 8 bases agree with TRBD1. The V gene end was trimmed by 3 bases and the J gene end by 7 bases; junction bases not matched to a gene: 10. This CDR3 has 15 amino acids. Germline V gene data show CDR1 as SGHTA and CDR2 as FQGNSA. CDR3: CASSFRRQGRIEAFF. The CDR3 DNA sequence: TGTGCCAGCAGCTTCCGAAGACAGGGGAGGATTGAAGCTTTCTTT.

V gene TRBV10-2 combines with J gene TRBJ2-3; TRBD2 matches at 7 bases. Germline V gene lookup returns CDR1 WSHSY and CDR2 SAAADI. This CDR3 comprises 19 residues. The junction had 15 bases not matched to a gene; V was cut back by 3 bases and J by 0 bases. The CDR3 DNA follows: TGCGCCAGCAGTGACCACCCCGGTGGTGGTAGCGGGAGCACAGATACGCAGTATTTT. Amino acid sequence: CASSDHPGGGSGSTDTQYF.

This clone was recorded once. J is TRBJ1-1 and V is TRBV5-5; D is undetermined. Germline CDR1 reads SGHKS; CDR2 reads YYEKEE (reference sequence). The CDR3 length is 15 residues. V was trimmed by 1 base and J by 2 bases, leaving 12 bases between them. The DNA for the CDR3 is TGTGCCAGCAGCTTGAGCCTCGTACTTAACACTGAAGCTTTCTTT. It specifies CASSLSLVLNTEAFF. Drawing the rest from reference TRBV5-5 and TRBJ1-1, the complete variable domain is DAGVTQSPTHLIKTRGQQVTLRCSPISGHKSVSWYQQVLGQGPQFIFQYYEKEERGRGNFPDRFSARQFPNYSSELNVNALLLGDSALYLCASSLSLVLNTEAFFGQGTRLTVV.

The chain joins TRBV19 to TRBJ2-7; D is perhaps TRBD1 (5 bases). V lost 3 bases, J lost 2 bases, and 8 bases lay in between. Germline CDR1 is LNHDA and CDR2 is SQIVND (reference sequence). The length of the CDR3 is 13 residues. The CDR3 reads CASSIQGTYEQYF. CDR3 nucleotides: TGTGCCAGTAGTATCCAGGGAACCTACGAGCAGTACTTC. The whole variable domain, filled in from reference TRBV19 and TRBJ2-7, reads DGGITQSPKYLFRKEGQNVTLSCEQNLNHDAMYWYRQDPGQGLRLIYYSQIVNDFQKGDIAEGYSVSREKKESFPLTVTSAQKNPTAFYLCASSIQGTYEQYFGPGTRLTVT.

V is TRBV21-1 and J is TRBJ1-6; TRBD1, the table's D call, lacks a check against the DNA. TRBV21-1 is a pseudogene segment. This CDR3 is 23 amino acids long. CDR3 sequence: CASSGSIRGALNGTGVDNSPLHF. The CDR3 nucleotides are TGTGCCAGCAGCGGATCTATTCGGGGGGCCTTAAACGGGACAGGGGTAGATAATTCACCCCTCCACTTT.

The rearrangement links TRBV7-9 to TRBJ2-3; 10 bases align to TRBD2. V was clipped by 4 bases and J by 4 bases; unmatched bases: 5. The CDR3 has 15 residues. CDR1 is SEHNR and CDR2 is FQNEAQ in the germline V gene (reference sequence). Written as DNA, the CDR3 is TGTGCCAGCAGCTACGAGGGGACTAGCGCAGATACGCAGTATTTT. It encodes CASSYEGTSADTQYF.

The V gene is TRBV5-5, the J gene TRBJ2-3, with 12 positions matching TRBD2. The CDR3 spans 15 residues. CDR1 is SGHKS, CDR2 YYEKEE, per germline (reference sequence). Trimming at V came to 4 bases and at J to 5 bases, leaving 5 bases not matched to a gene. CDR3 coding DNA: TGTGCCAGCAGCGATATGACTAGCGGGGGAGATACGCAGTATTTT. Encoded protein: CASSDMTSGGDTQYF.

V usage is TRBV11-2 and J usage is TRBJ1-1; D call uncertain. This CDR3 comprises 13 residues. V lost 4 bases and J lost 6, with 12 bases in between. Germline V gene sequence: CDR1 SGHAT, CDR2 FQNNGV. The CDR3 reads CASSWATSAEAFF. For the CDR3, the DNA is TGTGCCAGCAGCTGGGCCACGTCCGCTGAAGCTTTCTTT.

This clone has a single count. In DNA form, the CDR3 reads TGTGCCACCAGCGGACAGGGGCCCCAAGGAAACCATGAGCAGTTCTTC. Encoded protein: CATSGQGPQGNHEQFF. J is TRBJ2-1 and V is TRBV15; 9 positions agree with TRBD1. The V gene's germline CDR1 is LNHNV and CDR2 YYDKDF (reference sequence). CDR3 size: 16 residues. V was clipped by 5 bases and J by 8 bases; unmatched bases: 13.